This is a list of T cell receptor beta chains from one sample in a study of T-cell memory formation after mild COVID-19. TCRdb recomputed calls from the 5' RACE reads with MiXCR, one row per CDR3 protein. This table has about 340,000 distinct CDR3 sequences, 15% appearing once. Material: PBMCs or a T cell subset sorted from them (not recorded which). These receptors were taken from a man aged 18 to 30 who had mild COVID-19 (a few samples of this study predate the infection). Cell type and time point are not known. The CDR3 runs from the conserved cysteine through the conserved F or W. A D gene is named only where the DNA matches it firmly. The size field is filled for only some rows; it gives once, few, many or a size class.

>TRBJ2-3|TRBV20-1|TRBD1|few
CSAKGTGGEDTQYF
TGCAGTGCCAAGGGGACAGGGGGCGAGGATACGCAGTATTTT
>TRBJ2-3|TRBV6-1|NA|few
CASRREVGVSDTQYF
TGTGCCAGCAGGAGGGAGGTAGGGGTGTCAGATACGCAGTATTTT
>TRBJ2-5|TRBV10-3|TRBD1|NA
CAISDPRQGQETQYF
TGTGCCATCAGTGACCCCCGACAGGGCCAAGAGACCCAGTACTTC
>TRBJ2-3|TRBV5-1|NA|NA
CASSDFTDTQYF
TGCGCCAGCAGCGATTTTACAGATACGCAGTATTTT
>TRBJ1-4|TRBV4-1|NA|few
CASSLGPAVSDEKLFF
TGCGCCAGCAGCCTCGGCCCAGCGGTCTCGGATGAAAAACTGTTTTTT
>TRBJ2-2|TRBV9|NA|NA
CASSTPKGEGYTGELFF
TGTGCCAGCAGCACACCAAAAGGAGAGGGGTACACCGGGGAGCTGTTTTTT
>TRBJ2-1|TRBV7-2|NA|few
CASSTRRYNEQFF
TGTGCCAGCAGCACCCGACGGTACAATGAGCAGTTCTTC
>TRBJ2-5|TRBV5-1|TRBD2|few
CASTRLAGGETQYF
TGCGCCAGCACACGGCTAGCGGGGGGGGAGACCCAGTACTTC
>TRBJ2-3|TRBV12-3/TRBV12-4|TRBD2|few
CASSGTSGPTDTQYF
TGTGCCAGCAGCGGGACTAGCGGTCCCACAGATACGCAGTATTTT
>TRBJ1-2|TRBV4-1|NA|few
CASSQDSGHYGYTF
TGCGCCAGCAGCCAAGATTCAGGGCACTATGGCTACACCTTC
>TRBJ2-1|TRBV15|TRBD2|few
CATSGEGSSYNEQFF
TGTGCCACCAGCGGGGAGGGGAGCTCCTACAATGAGCAGTTCTTC
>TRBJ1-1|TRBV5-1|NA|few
CASNLQGNTEAFF
TGCGCCAGCAACCTACAGGGAAACACTGAAGCTTTCTTT
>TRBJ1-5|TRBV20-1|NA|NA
CSARSTAGRQPQHF
TGCAGTGCTAGATCAACGGCAGGGCGGCAGCCCCAGCATTTT
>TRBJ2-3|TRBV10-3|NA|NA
CAISVMENTDTQYF
TGTGCCATCAGTGTGATGGAAAACACAGATACGCAGTATTTT
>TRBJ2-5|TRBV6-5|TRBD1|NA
CASSARGLETQYF
TGTGCCAGCAGTGCCAGGGGGCTTGAGACCCAGTACTTC
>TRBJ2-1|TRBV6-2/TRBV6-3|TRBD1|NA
CASSYLRTGGYEQFF
TGTGCCAGCAGTTACTTACGGACAGGGGGTTATGAGCAGTTCTTC
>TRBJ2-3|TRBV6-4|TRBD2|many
CASSALAGGTDTQYF
TGTGCCAGCAGTGCGCTAGCGGGGGGCACAGATACGCAGTATTTT
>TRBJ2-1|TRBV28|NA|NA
CATTLEGEQFF
TGTGCCACCACCCTTGAGGGTGAGCAGTTCTTC
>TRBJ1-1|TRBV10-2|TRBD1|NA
CASRANRGETEAFF
TGCGCCAGCAGGGCCAACAGGGGCGAAACTGAAGCTTTCTTT
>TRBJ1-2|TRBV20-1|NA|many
CSAMLRMGNYGYTF
TGCAGTGCTATGCTTCGTATGGGGAACTATGGCTACACCTTC
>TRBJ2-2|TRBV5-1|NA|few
CASSLSPNTGELFF
TGCGCCAGCAGCTTGAGCCCGAACACCGGGGAGCTGTTTTTT
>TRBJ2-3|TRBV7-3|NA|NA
CASSVVGAADTQYF
TGTGCCAGCAGCGTCGTGGGGGCCGCAGATACGCAGTATTTT
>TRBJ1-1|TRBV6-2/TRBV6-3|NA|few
CASSYRWGAGRTVEAFF
TGTGCCAGCAGTTATAGGTGGGGGGCTGGCCGTACAGTTGAAGCTTTCTTT
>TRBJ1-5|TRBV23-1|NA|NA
CASTWVQPQHF
TGCGCCAGCACCTGGGTTCAGCCCCAGCATTTT
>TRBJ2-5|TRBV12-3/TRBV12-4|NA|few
CASSIDRRETQYF
TGTGCCAGCAGCATCGACAGAAGGGAGACCCAGTACTTC
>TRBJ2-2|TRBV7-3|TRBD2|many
CASSWGTSGTGELFF
TGTGCCAGCAGCTGGGGGACTAGCGGGACCGGGGAGCTGTTTTTT
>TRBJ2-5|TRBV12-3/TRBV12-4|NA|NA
CASTGPHRGQETQYF
TGTGCCAGCACAGGTCCCCATAGGGGGCAAGAGACCCAGTACTTC
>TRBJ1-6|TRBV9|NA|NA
CASSVGGGSNSPLHF
TGTGCCAGCAGCGTAGGCGGGGGGAGTAATTCACCCCTCCACTTT
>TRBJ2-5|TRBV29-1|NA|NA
CSVEAGLRETQYF
TGCAGCGTTGAAGCGGGACTCCGGGAGACCCAGTACTTC
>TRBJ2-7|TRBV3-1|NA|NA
CASSPQKSYEQYF
TGTGCCAGCAGCCCGCAGAAATCGTACGAGCAGTACTTC
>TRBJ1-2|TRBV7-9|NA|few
CASSPTLYFYGYTF
TGTGCCAGCAGCCCTACCCTTTACTTCTATGGCTACACCTTC
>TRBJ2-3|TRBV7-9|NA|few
CASSPWTATTDTQYF
TGTGCCAGCAGCCCGTGGACAGCCACTACAGATACGCAGTATTTT
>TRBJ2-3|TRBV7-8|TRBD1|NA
CASSLPIPGTPGTVYTDTQYF
TGTGCCAGCAGCTTACCGATCCCCGGGACGCCCGGGACAGTCTACACAGATACGCAGTATTTT
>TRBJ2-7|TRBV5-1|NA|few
CASSTVADIEQYF
TGCGCCAGCAGCACCGTGGCAGATATCGAGCAGTACTTC
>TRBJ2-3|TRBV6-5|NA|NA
CASSYTETDTQYF
TGTGCCAGCAGTTACACGGAGACAGATACGCAGTATTTT
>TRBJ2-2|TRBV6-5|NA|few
CASRRRTGELFF
TGTGCCAGCAGGCGGAGGACCGGGGAGCTGTTTTTT
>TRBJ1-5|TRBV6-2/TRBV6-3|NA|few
CASSYETGGRGNQPQHF
TGTGCCAGCAGTTACGAGACGGGGGGTCGAGGCAATCAGCCCCAGCATTTT
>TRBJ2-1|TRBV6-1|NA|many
CASDSNLRLYNEQFF
TGTGCCAGCGATTCGAACCTTCGGCTCTACAATGAGCAGTTCTTC
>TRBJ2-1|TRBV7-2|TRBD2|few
CASSRLAGVRDEQFF
TGTGCCAGCAGCCGACTAGCGGGGGTTAGGGATGAGCAGTTCTTC
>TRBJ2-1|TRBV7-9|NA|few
CASSRWSGTAGYNEQFF
TGTGCCAGCAGCAGGTGGTCCGGGACAGCGGGTTACAATGAGCAGTTCTTC
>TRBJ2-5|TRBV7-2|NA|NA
CASSLVIQLQETQYF
TGTGCCAGCAGCTTAGTAATCCAGCTACAAGAGACCCAGTACTTC